The 10 T cell receptor beta chains listed next were all sequenced from one sample in a study of OX40 agonist ivuxolimab in advanced cancers. The method was immunoSEQ multiplex PCR; TCRdb's version includes in-frame clones alone and lacks a portion of them. The data contain about 74,000 clones, more than 75% of them singletons. Sequencing was performed on CD4+ or CD8+ T cells sorted from blood, taken in a trial of the OX40 agonist ivuxolimab. These receptors were taken from an adult with an advanced solid tumor such as melanoma, head and neck, liver or kidney cancer.

The J gene is TRBJ1-2, the V gene TRBV2; D is uncertain. This CDR3 is built from 14 residues. V was pared by 3 bases and J by 4 bases, with 12 bases between. CDR1 is SNHLY and CDR2 is FYNNEI in the germline V gene. The CDR3 nucleotides read TGTGCCAGCAGTGATTTACAGTTACGCTATGGCTACACCTTC. This encodes CASSDLQLRYGYTF.

The chain links TRBV19 to TRBJ1-2; D gene ambiguous. Germline CDR1 and CDR2: LNHDA and SQIVND (reference sequence). This CDR3 has 12 residues. V was shortened by 1 base and J by 7 bases, with 7 bases between the two germline ends. CDR3 DNA: TGTGCCAGTAGTATAGGGGTAGGTGGCTACACCTTC. This codes for CASSIGVGGYTF.

The rearrangement links TRBV19 to TRBJ2-3; tentative D call: TRBD1 (6 bases). Trimming removed 8 bases from V and 3 bases from J, with 15 bases in between. The CDR3 has 14 residues. Germline CDR1 and CDR2: LNHDA and SQIVND (reference sequence). The CDR3 protein is CASAAQGGTDTQYF. In DNA, the CDR3 is TGTGCCAGTGCAGCACAGGGTGGGACAGATACGCAGTATTTT.

The rearrangement uses TRBV5-1 and TRBJ2-7; the D is unclear. V lost 3 bases and J 2 bases, leaving 12 bases between the germline ends. The CDR3 consists of 14 residues. Germline CDR1 is SGHRS and CDR2 is YFSETQ. The CDR3 here is CASSSSSPTYEQYF. For the CDR3, the DNA is TGCGCCAGCAGCTCCTCTAGTCCCACCTACGAGCAGTACTTC.

The chain employs TRBV28 and TRBJ2-7; maybe TRBD2 (6 bases). Germline V CDR1 and CDR2: MDHEN, SYDVKM. CDR3 length: 14 residues. Deletions cut 7 bases from V and 3 bases from J, with 16 bases between. The CDR3 loop reads CASTLGGEFYEQYF. Here the CDR3 DNA reads TGTGCCAGCACCTTGGGGGGAGAGTTCTACGAGCAGTACTTC.

V and J are TRBV7-2 and TRBJ1-4, with unresolved D. V lost 3 bases, J lost 2 bases, and 7 bases lay in between. The CDR3 spans 14 residues. The V gene's germline CDR1 is SGHTA and CDR2 FQGNSA. Here the CDR3 reads CASSLGRTNEKLFF. DNA for the CDR3: TGTGCCAGCAGCTTGGGGAGGACTAATGAAAAACTGTTTTTT.

This chain links TRBV4-3 with TRBJ2-1; D might be TRBD2 (6 bases). Trimming took 6 bases from V and 3 from J, leaving 21 bases between them. CDR3 size: 17 residues. CDR1 is LGHNA and CDR2 is YSLEER in the germline V gene. The CDR3: CASSLIWGGSGYNEQFF. CDR3 in DNA: TGCGCCAGCAGTCTAATTTGGGGTGGTAGCGGCTACAATGAGCAGTTCTTC.

This rearrangement joins TRBV5-4 to TRBJ1-1, with TRBD1 as a possible D gene (5 bases). CDR3 length equals 16 residues. Germline loops: CDR1 SGHNT, CDR2 YYREEE (reference sequence). V was shortened by 0 bases and J by 4 bases, with 16 bases between the two germline ends. CDR3 in DNA: TGTGCCAGCAGCTTGGGGGGTCGGGGCGGTGGCACTGAAGCTTTCTTT. It specifies CASSLGGRGGGTEAFF.

The rearrangement links TRBV27 to TRBJ1-2; a weak D match, TRBD1 (6 bases). Trimming took 0 bases from V and 4 from J, leaving 12 bases between them. The CDR3 runs 15 residues. Germline-derived CDR1 and CDR2 are MNHEY and SMNVEV (reference sequence). CDR3 in DNA: TGTGCCAGCAGTTTATCTACAGGGATAACCTATGGCTACACCTTC. Its protein product is CASSLSTGITYGYTF.

The chain is built from TRBV5-6 and TRBJ2-7; TRBD2 matches at 8 bases. V was pared by 4 bases and J by 4 bases, with 13 bases of the junction left unmatched. The CDR3 runs 16 residues. Looked up from germline, CDR1 is SGHDT and CDR2 is YYEEEE. The DNA for the CDR3 is TGTGCCAGCAGCCCCCTCACGGGAGGGCCGGATTACGAGCAGTACTTC. Protein: CASSPLTGGPDYEQYF.